This TCR beta chain was captured by sequencing in a study of T cell repertoires in ileal Crohn's disease. For the study at large: Surgery for a complication: stricturing in approximately 60%, penetrating in approximately 40%.

From germline, CDR1 is SGHVS and CDR2 FQNEAQ. Trimming cost V 1 base and J 7 bases, with 11 bases left between them. The CDR3 totals 14 residues. Each sample's TCRB immunosequencing used about 470 nanograms of biopsy DNA. Generated by immunoSEQ multiplex PCR, the TCRdb table keeps only in-frame clones and is missing some. The data show about 11,000 clones, more than 65% seen once. As to time point: neoterminal ileum biopsy at postoperative endoscopy, about 6 months after surgery. Included were adult ileal or ileocolonic Crohn's patients indicated for ileocolonic resection. The receptor comes from an adult with Crohn's disease. Source material: ileal tissue. This chain connects TRBV7-8 to TRBJ1-5; a possible D gene is TRBD1 (5 bases). Here the CDR3 DNA reads TGTGCCAGCAGCTTAGTCAGGGCGGGGCAGCCCCAGCATTTT. It specifies CASSLVRAGQPQHF.